This TCR beta chain was captured by sequencing in a study of T cell responses to AZD1222 COVID-19 vaccine. This clone was seen a few times. The table came from immunoSEQ multiplex PCR; TCRdb's copy has only in-frame clones and leaves some out. The sample contains about 140,000 clones, approximately 91% of which appear only once. The V end lost 7 bases, the J end lost 1 base, and 10 bases lay between the germline ends. Germline loops: CDR1 MDHEN, CDR2 SYDVKM. The CDR3 extends over 14 amino acids. Sequences were derived from peripheral blood, sampled 28 days after the second dose of the MenACWY control vaccine. The chain uses TRBV28 and TRBJ2-2; either TRBD1 or TRBD2 may fit D (5 bases each). This clonotype originated in an adult who received the MenACWY meningococcal vaccine as a control. The CDR3 DNA sequence: TGTGCCAGCAAACGGGGCCAGAACACCGGGGAGCTGTTTTTT. Protein sequence: CASKRGQNTGELFF.